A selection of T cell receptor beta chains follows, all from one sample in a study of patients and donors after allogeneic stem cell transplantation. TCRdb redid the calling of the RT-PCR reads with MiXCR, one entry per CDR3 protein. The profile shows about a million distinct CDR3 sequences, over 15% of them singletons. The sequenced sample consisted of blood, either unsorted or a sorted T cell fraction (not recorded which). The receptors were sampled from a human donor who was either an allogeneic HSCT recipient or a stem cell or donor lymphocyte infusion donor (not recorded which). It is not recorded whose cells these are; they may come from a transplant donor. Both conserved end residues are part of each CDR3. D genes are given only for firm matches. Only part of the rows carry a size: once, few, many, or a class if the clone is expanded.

cdr3_nt: TGCAGTGCTAGGTTGGTCACAGATACGCAGTATTTT
cdr3_aa: CSARLVTDTQYF
v_call: TRBV20-1
clone_size: NA
d_call: NA
j_call: TRBJ2-3

cdr3_nt: TGTGCCATCAATAACAACAATGAGCAGTTCTTC
cdr3_aa: CAINNNNEQFF
v_call: TRBV10-3
clone_size: NA
d_call: NA
j_call: TRBJ2-1

cdr3_nt: TGTGCCATCAGCGGTGACCGGGGGCGTAGCACTGAAGCTTTCTTT
cdr3_aa: CAISGDRGRSTEAFF
v_call: TRBV10-3
clone_size: NA
d_call: NA
j_call: TRBJ1-1

cdr3_nt: TGTGCCAGCAGCTTAAACTTAGCGCCGGGACTAGCCTACAATGAGCAGTTCTTC
cdr3_aa: CASSLNLAPGLAYNEQFF
v_call: TRBV11-2
clone_size: NA
d_call: TRBD2
j_call: TRBJ2-1

cdr3_nt: TGTGCTAGTGGTTTGGGGTGGGGAGGGGTGAACACTGAAGCTTTCTTT
cdr3_aa: CASGLGWGGVNTEAFF
v_call: TRBV12-5
clone_size: few
d_call: NA
j_call: TRBJ1-1

cdr3_nt: TGTGCCAGCAGCCCACGAGGGAGGACCTACGAGCAGTACTTC
cdr3_aa: CASSPRGRTYEQYF
v_call: TRBV11-3
clone_size: few
d_call: NA
j_call: TRBJ2-7

cdr3_nt: TGTGCCAGCTCACGAGACGGACACACCGGGGAGCTGTTTTTT
cdr3_aa: CASSRDGHTGELFF
v_call: TRBV18
clone_size: NA
d_call: NA
j_call: TRBJ2-2

cdr3_nt: TGTGCCAGCAGCCGGGAACCCACAGGGGGCGGCGCTTTCTTT
cdr3_aa: CASSREPTGGGAFF
v_call: TRBV4-2
clone_size: NA
d_call: TRBD1
j_call: TRBJ1-1

cdr3_nt: TGTGCCAGCAGTCCCTACGTGCCCGTCTCCCTCTCCAATGAGCAGTTCTTC
cdr3_aa: CASSPYVPVSLSNEQFF
v_call: TRBV27
clone_size: NA
d_call: NA
j_call: TRBJ2-1

cdr3_nt: TGTGCATCCACGCCGGCTGGCCGAGTCGGAAACACCATATATTTT
cdr3_aa: CASTPAGRVGNTIYF
v_call: TRBV12-5
clone_size: NA
d_call: NA
j_call: TRBJ1-3

cdr3_nt: TGTTCCAGCAGTCCCGGGCCCAACGTCGGGCAGTTCTTC
cdr3_aa: CSSSPGPNVGQFF
v_call: TRBV7-9
clone_size: NA
d_call: NA
j_call: TRBJ2-1

cdr3_nt: TGTGCCAGCAGTCGGCCCGGGACAGGGTGCTCAGATACGCAGTATTTT
cdr3_aa: CASSRPGTGCSDTQYF
v_call: TRBV12-3/TRBV12-4
clone_size: many
d_call: TRBD1
j_call: TRBJ2-3

cdr3_nt: TGTGCCAGCAGCTCTTGGCCAGGGGGCCCTAATGAAAAACTGTTTTTT
cdr3_aa: CASSSWPGGPNEKLFF
v_call: TRBV7-9
clone_size: NA
d_call: TRBD1
j_call: TRBJ1-4

cdr3_nt: TGTGCCAGCAGCTCAGGACTAGCGGGGGACGCCACAGATACGCAGTATTTT
cdr3_aa: CASSSGLAGDATDTQYF
v_call: TRBV9
clone_size: few
d_call: TRBD2
j_call: TRBJ2-3

cdr3_nt: TGTGCCAGCAGCCTAGCGGGGTCGAGCACAGATACGCAGTATTTT
cdr3_aa: CASSLAGSSTDTQYF
v_call: TRBV12-3/TRBV12-4
clone_size: many
d_call: TRBD2
j_call: TRBJ2-3

cdr3_nt: TGCGCCAGCAGCCAAGAACCGGGAACTAGCGGTAAATACAATGAGCAGTTCTTC
cdr3_aa: CASSQEPGTSGKYNEQFF
v_call: TRBV4-1
clone_size: NA
d_call: TRBD2
j_call: TRBJ2-1

cdr3_nt: TGTGCCAGCAGTGAAGTTGGGGGGCGGTACGAGCAGTACTTC
cdr3_aa: CASSEVGGRYEQYF
v_call: TRBV6-1
clone_size: few
d_call: NA
j_call: TRBJ2-7

cdr3_nt: TGCAGTGCTAAGGGACGATCCTACGAGCAGTACTTC
cdr3_aa: CSAKGRSYEQYF
v_call: TRBV20-1
clone_size: NA
d_call: NA
j_call: TRBJ2-7

cdr3_nt: TGTGCCAGCAGCTTAATAGGAGGGGTTCTAGCGGGAGTGTTAACCTACAATGAGCAGTTCTTC
cdr3_aa: CASSLIGGVLAGVLTYNEQFF
v_call: TRBV13
clone_size: NA
d_call: TRBD2
j_call: TRBJ2-1

cdr3_nt: TGCGCCAGCAGCCCTGACAGGGGGCCAGGCTACACCTTC
cdr3_aa: CASSPDRGPGYTF
v_call: TRBV5-1
clone_size: NA
d_call: TRBD1
j_call: TRBJ1-2

cdr3_nt: TGTGCCAGCAGACCACCTAGGGGGACCGGGGAGCTGTTTTTT
cdr3_aa: CASRPPRGTGELFF
v_call: TRBV3-1
clone_size: NA
d_call: NA
j_call: TRBJ2-2

cdr3_nt: TGTGCCAGCAGTTACTACACCCCCGACAGGGCCAACTATGGCTACACCTTC
cdr3_aa: CASSYYTPDRANYGYTF
v_call: TRBV6-5
clone_size: few
d_call: TRBD1
j_call: TRBJ1-2

cdr3_nt: TGTGCCAGCAGTCTCACCCCTCTAAGCTCCTACGAGCAGTACTTC
cdr3_aa: CASSLTPLSSYEQYF
v_call: TRBV28
clone_size: few
d_call: NA
j_call: TRBJ2-7

cdr3_nt: TGTGCCAGCAGAATCACAGGGGACAACGAGCAGTACTTC
cdr3_aa: CASRITGDNEQYF
v_call: TRBV27
clone_size: NA
d_call: TRBD1
j_call: TRBJ2-7

cdr3_nt: TGTGCCAGCAGTGGACAGAGAGAAGCTTTCTTT
cdr3_aa: CASSGQREAFF
v_call: TRBV6-2/TRBV6-3
clone_size: NA
d_call: NA
j_call: TRBJ1-1

cdr3_nt: TGTGCCAGCAGTGAAGACCGGGACAGGGGGCAGTACTTC
cdr3_aa: CASSEDRDRGQYF
v_call: TRBV6-1
clone_size: NA
d_call: TRBD1
j_call: TRBJ2-7

cdr3_nt: TGTGCCAGCAGTTACCGGTCGGGGGCGGACACTGAAGCTTTCTTT
cdr3_aa: CASSYRSGADTEAFF
v_call: TRBV6-2/TRBV6-3
clone_size: few
d_call: NA
j_call: TRBJ1-1

cdr3_nt: TGTGCCAGCAGCCAAGATGCCTACAATGAGCAGTTCTTC
cdr3_aa: CASSQDAYNEQFF
v_call: TRBV14
clone_size: few
d_call: NA
j_call: TRBJ2-1

cdr3_nt: TGTGCCAGCAGCCCCATGGGGGAACAGGGTAGGGCCCAGTACTTC
cdr3_aa: CASSPMGEQGRAQYF
v_call: TRBV3-1
clone_size: few
d_call: NA
j_call: TRBJ2-5

cdr3_nt: TGTGCCAGCAGCCAACTGGCAGGGCAACTGGAGGAGCAGTACTTC
cdr3_aa: CASSQLAGQLEEQYF
v_call: TRBV14
clone_size: few
d_call: NA
j_call: TRBJ2-7

cdr3_nt: TGTGCCAGCAGTCAACGCGGGACACTAACTAACAATGAGCAGTTCTTC
cdr3_aa: CASSQRGTLTNNEQFF
v_call: TRBV12-3/TRBV12-4
clone_size: few
d_call: NA
j_call: TRBJ2-1

cdr3_nt: TGTGCGTCGCCGAATGAGCAGTTCTTC
cdr3_aa: CASPNEQFF
v_call: TRBV7-8
clone_size: few
d_call: NA
j_call: TRBJ2-1

cdr3_nt: TGTGCCAGCAGTTCCACTAGCGGGGCGGGGGAGCAGTACTTC
cdr3_aa: CASSSTSGAGEQYF
v_call: TRBV28
clone_size: few
d_call: TRBD2
j_call: TRBJ2-7

cdr3_nt: TGCGCCAGCAGCTTTGGGGAGAGCTCCTACAATGAGCAGTTCTTC
cdr3_aa: CASSFGESSYNEQFF
v_call: TRBV5-1
clone_size: NA
d_call: NA
j_call: TRBJ2-1

cdr3_nt: TGTGCCAGCAGCATACTAGCGGGAGGGCGTACAGATACGCAGTATTTT
cdr3_aa: CASSILAGGRTDTQYF
v_call: TRBV7-2
clone_size: many
d_call: TRBD2
j_call: TRBJ2-3

cdr3_nt: TGCAGCGTTGACGAGGGGGCGTTCAACGAGCAGTACTTC
cdr3_aa: CSVDEGAFNEQYF
v_call: TRBV29-1
clone_size: NA
d_call: TRBD1
j_call: TRBJ2-7

cdr3_nt: TGCGCCAGCAGCCTTGAGGGGAGGAAGCAGTTCTTC
cdr3_aa: CASSLEGRKQFF
v_call: TRBV5-1
clone_size: NA
d_call: NA
j_call: TRBJ2-1